This T cell receptor (beta chain) was observed in a study of T cells in Graves' hyperthyroidism and ophthalmopathy. Amplification of TCR beta CDR3 regions used RNA as the template. The TCR CDR3 was amplified in a first-round RT-PCR using the HTBI primer set. Each CDR3 protein is one row after TCRdb ran MiXCR on the multiplex PCR reads. The repertoire includes hundreds of thousands of distinct CDR3 sequences, over 15% of them detected once, and 15% to 20% sits in the top ten. J was trimmed by 7 bases and V by 6 bases; bases with no gene match: 6. CDR3 length equals 14 residues. CDR1 is LNHDA, CDR2 SQIVND, per germline (reference sequence). This clonotype was observed once.

The V gene is TRBV19, the J gene TRBJ1-5; 10 bases match TRBD1. The sequence was collected from a woman between 18 and 29 years old with Graves' hyperthyroidism. Material for sequencing was blood. As DNA, the CDR3 is TGTGCCAGTAGACCCGACAGGGGGCTACAGCCCCAGCATTTT. This codes for CASRPDRGLQPQHF.